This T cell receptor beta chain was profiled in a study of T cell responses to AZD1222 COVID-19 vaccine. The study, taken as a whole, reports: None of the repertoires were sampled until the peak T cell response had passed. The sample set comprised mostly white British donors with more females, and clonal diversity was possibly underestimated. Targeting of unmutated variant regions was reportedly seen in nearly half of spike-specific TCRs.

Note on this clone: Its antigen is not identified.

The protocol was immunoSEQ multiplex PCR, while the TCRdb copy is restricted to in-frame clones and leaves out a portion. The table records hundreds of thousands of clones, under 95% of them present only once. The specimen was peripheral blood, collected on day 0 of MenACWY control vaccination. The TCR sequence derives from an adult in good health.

CDR3 protein: CSVEGGTGTAEAFF. The CDR3 nucleotides read TGCAGCGTTGAAGGAGGAACGGGGACGGCTGAAGCTTTCTTT. The chain combines TRBV29-1 with TRBJ1-1; possible D gene TRBD1, 5 bases. CDR1 and CDR2 from the germline V gene are SQVTM and ANQGSEA. Between the trimmed V and J ends, which lost 1 base and 6 bases, there was a span of 15 bases. The CDR3 length is 14 residues. The complete variable domain, with remaining parts taken from reference TRBV29-1 and TRBJ1-1, reads SAVISQKPSRDICQRGTSLTIQCQVDSQVTMMFWYRQQPGQSLTLIATANQGSEATYESGFVIDKFPISRPNLTFSTLTVSNMSPEDSSIYLCSVEGGTGTAEAFFGQGTRLTVV.